What follows describes a single T cell receptor (beta chain). Its antigen remains unidentified. Trimming cost V 5 bases and J 6 bases, with 12 bases left between them. The CDR3 contains 13 residues. Germline assignment: CDR1 SGHAT and CDR2 FQNNGV. The data belong to a study of graft-versus-host responses after intestinal transplantation. Study details: Tacrolimus plus steroids were given to all recipients for approximately three years, preceded by anti-thymocyte globulin induction.

Study-level points and caveats: In patients with graft-donor T cell macrochimerism, allograft graft-versus-host to host-versus-graft clonal ratios were high. The highest levels of circulating GvH clones went along with early declines in HvG clones after transplant.

Method: immunoSEQ multiplex PCR; TCRdb's copy keeps in-frame clones and lacks some. This sample yields under 100,000 clones, of which 80% to 85% are seen a single time; roughly 0.8% belongs to the top ten. The sample in question was unstimulated CD4+ T cells sorted from spleen or lymph node cells, obtained before intestinal transplant. V usage is TRBV11-2 and J usage is TRBJ2-3; D is undetermined. The receptor was isolated from a human donor who received an intestinal transplant. CDR3 amino acids: CASSSSTSDTQYF. The CDR3 DNA follows: TGTGCCAGCAGCAGTTCTACCTCCGATACGCAGTATTTT.